This TCR beta chain derives from a study of blood T cell repertoires in COVID-19. Study overall: The United States, Italy and Spain were the sources of the acute and convalescent COVID-19 samples. The analysed material was cDNA or gDNA that came from T cells, B-cell-depleted T cells, or PBMCs.

The authors' processing: Reference gene primer amplification yielded estimated nucleated cell counts. Profiled with immunoSEQ multiplex PCR; TCRdb holds only in-frame clones, not every one. V, J and clone size are those of that table, while D and trimming were read from the DNA. The sample carries around 260,000 clones, 88% recorded once. The Seattle patients, enrolled during active infection, were followed longitudinally. This clone was counted once. The CDR3 consists of 14 residues. V lost 3 bases and J 2 bases, leaving 11 bases between the germline ends. The germline CDR1 and CDR2 sequences are MDHEN and SYDVKM.

The TCR sequence derives from a woman in her 70s with COVID-19, enrolled during active disease. The sample taken for sequencing was peripheral blood. V and J are TRBV28 and TRBJ2-7, with a tentative D call TRBD2 (5 bases). Here the CDR3 DNA reads TGTGCCAGCAGTTTTTCCGCGGAGGCCTACGAGCAGTACTTC. As protein: CASSFSAEAYEQYF. The variable domain in full, with the rest retrieved from reference TRBV28 and TRBJ2-7, is DVKVTQSSRYLVKRTGEKVFLECVQDMDHENMFWYRQDPGLGLRLIYFSYDVKMKEKGDIPEGYSVSREKKERFSLILESASTNQTSMYLCASSFSAEAYEQYFGPGTRLTVT.